The clone carrying this T cell receptor beta chain has just a few counts. The antigen is undetermined. The sample is drawn from a study of T cells in Graves' hyperthyroidism and ophthalmopathy. General observations from the study: Most thyroid clonotypes expanded above 0.001 appeared in blood too. Median prediction lead before ophthalmopathy onset was about 6.5 months with the model.

Disease duration was under 3 months in the ophthalmopathy patients, who also had a Clinical Activity Score of at least 3 and a NOSPECS grade of at least 4. The authors took PBMCs from 10 ml fresh peripheral blood. TCR beta CDR3 sequences were amplified from RNA transcripts. During a first-round RT-PCR of the TCR CDR3, the HTBI primer set was used. One entry per CDR3 protein, called by TCRdb with MiXCR from the multiplex PCR reads. This sample has about 640,000 distinct CDR3 sequences, with around 21% found just once. There are 16 residues in the CDR3. The V gene end was trimmed by 0 bases and the J gene end by 5 bases; junction bases not matched to a gene: 5. Germline values: CDR1 MNHEY, CDR2 SMNVEV (reference sequence).

Sequenced: blood. V is TRBV27 and J is TRBJ2-5, with 11 bases lining up with TRBD1. This clonotype originated in a man aged 25 to 45 with Graves' ophthalmopathy. In DNA form, the CDR3 reads TGTGCCAGCAGTTTATCTGGGACAGGGGGTTTGGAGACCCAGTACTTC. Translated: CASSLSGTGGLETQYF.